This T cell receptor (beta chain) was profiled in a study of blood T cell repertoires in COVID-19. This clone was detected a few times. Authors' processing steps: Reference gene primer amplification gave estimated nucleated cell counts. TCRdb's copy holds only in-frame clones and misses some; the assay was immunoSEQ multiplex PCR. V, J and clone size derive from that table, while D and trimming were established from the DNA sequence. Among approximately 150,000 clones listed, 70% to 90% were seen once. There are 18 residues in the CDR3. V dropped 4 bases and J dropped 3; count of bases not matched to a gene: 15. From germline, CDR1 is KGHSH and CDR2 LQKENI.

The rearrangement links TRBV18 to TRBJ2-5; 9 nucleotides agree with TRBD1. Sequenced input: peripheral blood. The clonotype originates from a woman in her forties or fifties with acute or convalescent COVID-19. The CDR3: CASSQRGSRDRVEETQYF. Here the CDR3 DNA reads TGTGCCAGCTCACAACGAGGATCTCGGGACAGGGTGGAAGAGACCCAGTACTTC.